These 16 T cell receptor beta chains were sequenced from one sample in a study of blood T cell repertoires in COVID-19. Clones were sequenced by immunoSEQ multiplex PCR, and TCRdb holds only the in-frame ones, with some missing. Of fewer than 350,000 clones listed, 85% are singletons. The sequencing sample was made of PBMCs or T cells enriched from blood (not recorded which). The origin of the receptors is a woman in her twenties or thirties who had been exposed to COVID-19.

The chain is built from TRBV5-1 and TRBJ1-2; D is unclear. Germline V gene lookup returns CDR1 SGHRS and CDR2 YFSETQ. CDR3 length: 15 amino acids. V was trimmed by 0 bases and J by 6 bases, leaving 15 bases between them. CDR3 sequence reads: CASSLEGSGKNGYTF. The CDR3 DNA follows: TGCGCCAGCAGCTTGGAAGGGTCGGGGAAAAATGGCTACACCTTC.

Of note for this clone: Different DNA sequences within this sample yield the same CDR3. The rearrangement uses TRBV7-6 and TRBJ2-7; tentative D call: TRBD1 (6 bases). Per the germline V gene, CDR1 is SGHVS and CDR2 is FNYEAQ. Deletions cut 3 bases from V and 5 bases from J, with 11 bases between. This CDR3 has 13 amino acids. In nucleotides, the CDR3 is TGTGCCAGCAGCTTCTCGGGACAAGACGAGCAGTACTTC. Translation gives CASSFSGQDEQYF.

The CDR3 spells CASSPQGVNTGELFF. The CDR3 region has the DNA TGTGCCAGCAGCCCTCAGGGGGTGAACACCGGGGAGCTGTTTTTT. J is TRBJ2-2 and V is TRBV11-1; 7 bases match TRBD1. There are 15 residues in the CDR3. Germline CDR1 and CDR2: SGHAT and FQDESV (reference sequence). With 5 bases clipped from V and 1 base from J, the junction kept 4 bases outside the gene matches.

This sequence joins TRBV2 and TRBJ2-1, with D possibly matching TRBD2 (7 bases). Germline-derived CDR1 and CDR2 are SNHLY and FYNNEI. The CDR3 has 14 residues. Trimming removed 4 bases from V and 6 bases from J, with 13 bases in between. CDR3 amino acids: CASSAVRGANEQFF. The CDR3 DNA reads TGTGCCAGCAGTGCGGTTCGGGGGGCCAATGAGCAGTTCTTC.

The V gene is TRBV27, the J gene TRBJ2-1; maybe TRBD1 (5 bases). Trimming removed 7 bases from V and 9 bases from J, with 13 bases in between. This CDR3 has 12 residues. CDR1 is MNHEY, CDR2 SMNVEV, per germline (reference sequence). CDR3 amino acids: CASMSGFTEQFF. In DNA, the CDR3 is TGTGCCAGCATGTCAGGGTTTACTGAGCAGTTCTTC.

This chain connects TRBV3-1 (or the pseudogene TRBV3-2) to TRBJ1-1; D is perhaps TRBD1 (5 bases). This CDR3 has 15 amino acids. Trimming pared 3 bases from V and 1 base from J, leaving 12 bases between. CDR1 is LGHDT and CDR2 is YNNKEL in the germline V gene (reference sequence). In DNA, the CDR3 is TGTGCCAGCAGCCACTTTAGGACAAAGAACACTGAAGCTTTCTTT. This sequence encodes CASSHFRTKNTEAFF.

The chain is built from TRBV19 and TRBJ1-1; D is perhaps TRBD1 (6 bases). Trimming left V 3 bases short and J 1 base short, with 12 bases between. This CDR3 is 15 amino acids long. Looked up from germline, CDR1 is LNHDA and CDR2 is SQIVND (reference sequence). As DNA, the CDR3 is TGTGCCAGTAGTATTAGCCCAGGGGCGAACACTGAAGCTTTCTTT. Protein sequence: CASSISPGANTEAFF.

This clone was detected a few times. The chain carries TRBV7-3 and TRBJ1-4; the match to TRBD1 covers 9 bases. Germline V gene data show CDR1 as SGHTA and CDR2 as FQGTGA. V lost 4 bases and J lost 10; bases outside the gene matches: 7. The CDR3 contains 14 residues. The CDR3 loop is CASSSRDRDGKLFF. DNA of the CDR3: TGTGCCAGCAGCTCCCGGGACAGGGACGGAAAACTGTTTTTT.

The chain employs TRBV27 and TRBJ2-3; possible D gene TRBD2, 5 bases. Germline V lookup: CDR1 MNHEY, CDR2 SMNVEV (reference sequence). V lost 6 bases, J lost 0 bases, and 16 bases lay in between. The CDR3 loop spans 16 amino acids. CDR3 in DNA: TGTGCCAGCAGCCGAGGGAGTATCTCTAGCACAGATACGCAGTATTTT. Its translation: CASSRGSISSTDTQYF.

This chain uses TRBV10-3 with TRBJ2-7; TRBD1 might be the D (6 bases). V was cut by 10 bases and J by 2 bases, with 15 bases left in between. In germline, CDR1 is ENHRY, CDR2 SYGVKD. The CDR3 loop spans 13 amino acids. The CDR3 region has the DNA TGTGCCACTGGCCCACAGGGTACCTACGAGCAGTACTTC. Amino acids: CATGPQGTYEQYF.

The chain couples TRBV6-1 to TRBJ2-7; 7 bases agree with TRBD1. This CDR3 region has 14 residues. CDR1 is MNHNS, CDR2 SASEGT, per germline. V was clipped by 7 bases and J by 4 bases; unmatched bases: 10. The CDR3 is CASTNEGAGYEQYF. In nucleotides, the CDR3 is TGTGCCAGCACCAACGAGGGGGCCGGGTACGAGCAGTACTTC.

This clone was counted between two and nine times. Distinct nucleotide sequences in the sample also encode this CDR3. The gene calls are TRBV28 and TRBJ1-1; the D is unclear. The germline V gene encodes CDR1 MDHEN and CDR2 SYDVKM. V gave up 7 bases and J gave up 1 base, with 4 bases separating them. The CDR3 has 11 residues. CDR3 residues: CASTRNTEAFF. In nucleotides, the CDR3 is TGTGCCAGCACTAGGAACACTGAAGCTTTCTTT. The full variable domain, completed using reference TRBV28 and TRBJ1-1, is DVKVTQSSRYLVKRTGEKVFLECVQDMDHENMFWYRQDPGLGLRLIYFSYDVKMKEKGDIPEGYSVSREKKERFSLILESASTNQTSMYLCASTRNTEAFFGQGTRLTVV.

This sequence joins TRBV29-1 and TRBJ1-1, with a possible D match to TRBD1 (6 bases). Germline CDR1 reads SQVTM; CDR2 reads ANQGSEA. The ends were cut back, 4 bases at V and 4 bases at J, with 19 bases in the middle. The CDR3 totals 15 residues. CDR3 DNA: TGCAGCGTTGCAAAGGACCCCAGGGGACGCACTGAAGCTTTCTTT. It specifies CSVAKDPRGRTEAFF.

This rearrangement joins TRBV4-3 to TRBJ2-2, with D tentatively TRBD2 (7 bases). The CDR3 contains 15 residues. The germline gives CDR1 LGHNA, CDR2 YSLEER. The ends were cut back, 1 base at V and 4 bases at J, with 10 bases in the middle. For the CDR3, the DNA is TGCGCCAGCAGCCAAGGGGGGGGGCCCACCGGGGAGCTGTTTTTT. Protein: CASSQGGGPTGELFF.

This rearrangement joins TRBV6-2 or TRBV6-3 to TRBJ2-3; D perhaps matches TRBD2 (7 bases). V lost 2 bases to trimming and J lost 4 bases, with 16 bases between them. This CDR3 region has 16 residues. Germline CDR1 and CDR2: MNHEY and SVGEGT. The CDR3 loop is CASSYRGLGGPDTQYF. CDR3 in DNA: TGTGCCAGCAGTTACCGTGGACTAGGGGGGCCAGATACGCAGTATTTT.

The chain combines TRBV5-6 with TRBJ1-1; possibly TRBD1 for D (5 bases). The germline CDR1 and CDR2 sequences are SGHDT and YYEEEE. The CDR3 totals 14 residues. V was cut by 0 bases and J by 6 bases, with 12 bases left in between. Written as DNA, the CDR3 is TGTGCCAGCAGCTTGGAGCGCAGGGTCGCTGAAGCTTTCTTT. Translation gives CASSLERRVAEAFF.